Below, one T cell receptor beta chain is given with its context. Its specificity is unknown. The junction departs from the called germline gene at one end, perhaps through a read error. This table comes from immunoSEQ multiplex PCR, and its TCRdb copy is limited to in-frame clones, with some not included. This sample has under 200,000 clones; 85% to 90% occur once, and the top ten carry 10%. The data were obtained in a study of cytomegalovirus exposure and HLA in healthy donors. Overall study context: Per a later analysis, the roughly 690 first-cohort and 95 to 150 validation repertoires shared one platform.

The CDR3 spans 14 residues. Germline V lookup: CDR1 SGHNT, CDR2 YYREEE (reference sequence). Regarding the study as a whole: Diagnosis of cytomegalovirus status made by the classifier reportedly showed high specificity and sensitivity. For most TCR sequences rarity was the rule, although some public TCRs occurred in many donors. As confirmed in vitro, three CMV-associated chains were specific for CMV antigens.

The sample was PBMCs. The chain links TRBV5-4 to TRBJ2-7; 9 nucleotides match TRBD2. The clonotype comes from a woman under 30 in good health and CMV-seropositive. In nucleotides, the CDR3 is TGTGCCAGCACCTTGGGTAGCGGGAGTTACGAGCAGTACTTC. Translation: CASTLGSGSYEQYF.